This T cell receptor (beta chain) was sequenced for a study of cytomegalovirus exposure and HLA in healthy donors. The CDR3 covers 15 residues. Deletions cut 6 bases from V and 4 bases from J, with 18 bases between. CDR1 is SNHLY and CDR2 is FYNNEI in the germline V gene. The PCR made use of 60 Vbeta and 13 Jbeta primers. Here immunoSEQ multiplex PCR was the method, and the copy in TCRdb shows in-frame clones only, minus some. This table has fewer than 200,000 clones, 81% appearing once. Sequenced input: PBMCs. The V call is TRBV2, the J call TRBJ1-2; D is possibly TRBD1 (6 bases). The TCR originated in a man in his forties in good health and CMV-seropositive. The CDR3: CASRATGQSVYGYTF. The CDR3 region has the DNA TGTGCCAGCAGGGCCACCGGACAGAGTGTCTATGGCTACACCTTC.